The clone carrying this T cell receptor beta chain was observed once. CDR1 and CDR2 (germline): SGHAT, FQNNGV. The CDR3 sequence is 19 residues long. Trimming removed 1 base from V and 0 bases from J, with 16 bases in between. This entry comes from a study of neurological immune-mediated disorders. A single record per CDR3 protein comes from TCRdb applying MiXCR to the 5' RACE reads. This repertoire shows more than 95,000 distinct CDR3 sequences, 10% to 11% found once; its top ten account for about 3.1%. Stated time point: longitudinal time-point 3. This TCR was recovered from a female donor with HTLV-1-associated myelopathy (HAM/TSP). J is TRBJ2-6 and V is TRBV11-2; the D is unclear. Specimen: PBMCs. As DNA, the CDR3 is TGTGCCAGCAGCTTAGGGACCTCCTGGCTGATCTCTGGGGCCAACGTCCTGACTTTC. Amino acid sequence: CASSLGTSWLISGANVLTF.